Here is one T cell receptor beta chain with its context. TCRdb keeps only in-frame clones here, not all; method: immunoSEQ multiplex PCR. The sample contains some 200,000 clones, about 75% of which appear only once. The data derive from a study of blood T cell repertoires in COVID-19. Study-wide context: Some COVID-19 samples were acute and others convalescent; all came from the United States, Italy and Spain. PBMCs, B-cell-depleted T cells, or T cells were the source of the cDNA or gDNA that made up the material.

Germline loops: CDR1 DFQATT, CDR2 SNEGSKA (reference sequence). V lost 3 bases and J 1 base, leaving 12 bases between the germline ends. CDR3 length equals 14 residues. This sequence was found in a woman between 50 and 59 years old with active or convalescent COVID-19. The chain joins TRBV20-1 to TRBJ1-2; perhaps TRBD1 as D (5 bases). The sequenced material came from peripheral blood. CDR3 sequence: CSASSSGGNYGYTF. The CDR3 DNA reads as TGCAGTGCTAGTAGTTCCGGGGGTAACTATGGCTACACCTTC.